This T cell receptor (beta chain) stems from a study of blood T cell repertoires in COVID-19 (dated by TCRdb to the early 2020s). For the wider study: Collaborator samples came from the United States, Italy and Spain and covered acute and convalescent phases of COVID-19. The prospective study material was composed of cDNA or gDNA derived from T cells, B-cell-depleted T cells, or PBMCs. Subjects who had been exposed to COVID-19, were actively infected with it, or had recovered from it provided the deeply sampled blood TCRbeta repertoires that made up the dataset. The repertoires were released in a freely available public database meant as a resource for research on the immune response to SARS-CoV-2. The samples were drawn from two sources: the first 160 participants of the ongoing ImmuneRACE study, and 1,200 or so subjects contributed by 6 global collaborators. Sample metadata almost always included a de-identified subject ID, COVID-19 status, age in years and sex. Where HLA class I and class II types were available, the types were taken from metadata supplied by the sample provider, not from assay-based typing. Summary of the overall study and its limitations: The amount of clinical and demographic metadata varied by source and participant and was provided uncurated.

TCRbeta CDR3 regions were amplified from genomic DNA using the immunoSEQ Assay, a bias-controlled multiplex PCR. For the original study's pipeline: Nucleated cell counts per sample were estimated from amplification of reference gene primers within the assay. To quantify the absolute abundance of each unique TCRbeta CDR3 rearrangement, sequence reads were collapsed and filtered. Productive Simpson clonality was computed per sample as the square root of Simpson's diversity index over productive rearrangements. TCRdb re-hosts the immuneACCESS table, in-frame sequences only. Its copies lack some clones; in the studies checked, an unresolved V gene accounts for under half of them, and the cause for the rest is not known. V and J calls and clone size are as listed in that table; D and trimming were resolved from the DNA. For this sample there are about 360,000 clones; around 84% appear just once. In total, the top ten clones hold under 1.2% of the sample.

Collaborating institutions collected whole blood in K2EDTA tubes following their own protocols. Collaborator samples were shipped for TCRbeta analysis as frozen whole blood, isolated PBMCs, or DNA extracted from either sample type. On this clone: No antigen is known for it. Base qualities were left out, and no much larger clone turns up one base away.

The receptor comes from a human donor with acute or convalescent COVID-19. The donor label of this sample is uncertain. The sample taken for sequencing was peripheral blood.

For the CDR3, the sequence is CASSSQPGQQETQYF. The DNA sequence reads TGTGCCAGCAGCTCACAACCGGGACAGCAAGAGACCCAGTACTTC. The sequence joins TRBV13 to TRBJ2-5; 7 central nucleotides agree with TRBD1. CDR1 PRHDT and CDR2 FYEKMQ are derived from the germline V gene (reference sequence). Reading from cysteine to phenylalanine, the CDR3 counts 15 amino acids. Only the CDR3 region is kept as DNA, spanning 45 bases read in frame from base 1. Clipping removes 4 bases from V and 2 bases from J, with 7 as the unmatched junction base count.